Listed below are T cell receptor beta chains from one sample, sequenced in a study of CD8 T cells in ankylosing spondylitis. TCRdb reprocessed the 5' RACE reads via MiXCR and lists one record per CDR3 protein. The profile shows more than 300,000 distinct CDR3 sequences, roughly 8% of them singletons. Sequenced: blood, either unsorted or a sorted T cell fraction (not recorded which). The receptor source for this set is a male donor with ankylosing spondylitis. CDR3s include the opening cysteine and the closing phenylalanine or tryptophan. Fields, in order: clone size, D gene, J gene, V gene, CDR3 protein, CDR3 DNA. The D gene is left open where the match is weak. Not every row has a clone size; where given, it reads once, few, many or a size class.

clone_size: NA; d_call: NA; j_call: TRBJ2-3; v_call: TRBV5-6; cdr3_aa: CASSRYASDTQYF; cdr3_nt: TGTGCCAGCAGCAGGTACGCCTCAGATACGCAGTATTTT
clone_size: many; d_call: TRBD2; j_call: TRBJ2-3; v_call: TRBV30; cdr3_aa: CAWGLAGGDTQYF; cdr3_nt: TGTGCCTGGGGACTAGCGGGAGGAGATACGCAGTATTTT
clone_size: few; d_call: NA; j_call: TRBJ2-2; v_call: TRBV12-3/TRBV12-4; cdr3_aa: CASSYDPTSTGELFF; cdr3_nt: TGTGCCAGCAGTTACGACCCCACGAGCACCGGGGAGCTGTTTTTT
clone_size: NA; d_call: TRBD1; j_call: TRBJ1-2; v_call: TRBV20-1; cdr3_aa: CSARSAGQRYGYTF; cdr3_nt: TGCAGTGCTAGATCGGCGGGACAGCGCTATGGCTACACCTTC
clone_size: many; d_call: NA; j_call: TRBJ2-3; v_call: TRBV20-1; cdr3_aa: CSAETRTPSTDTQYF; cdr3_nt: TGCAGTGCGGAGACGAGGACACCGAGCACAGATACGCAGTATTTT
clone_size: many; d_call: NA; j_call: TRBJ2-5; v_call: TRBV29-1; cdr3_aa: CSVDQVGFQETQYF; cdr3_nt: TGCAGCGTTGATCAGGTTGGCTTCCAAGAGACCCAGTACTTC
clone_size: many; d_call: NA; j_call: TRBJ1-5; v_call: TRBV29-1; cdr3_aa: CSVGAGYSNQPQHF; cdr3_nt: TGCAGCGTTGGGGCAGGTTATAGCAATCAGCCCCAGCATTTT
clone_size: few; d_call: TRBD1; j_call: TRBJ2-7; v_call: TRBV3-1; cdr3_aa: CASSPRDRPNYEQYF; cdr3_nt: TGTGCCAGCAGCCCGCGGGACAGGCCCAACTACGAGCAGTACTTC
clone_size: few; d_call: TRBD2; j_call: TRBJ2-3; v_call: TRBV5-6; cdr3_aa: CASSLPGRGTDTQYF; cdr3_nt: TGTGCCAGCAGCTTGCCGGGGAGGGGAACAGATACGCAGTATTTT
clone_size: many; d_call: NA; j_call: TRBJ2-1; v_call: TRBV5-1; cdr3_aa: CASSPSQNEQFF; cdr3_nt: TGCGCCAGCAGCCCCTCGCAGAATGAGCAGTTCTTC
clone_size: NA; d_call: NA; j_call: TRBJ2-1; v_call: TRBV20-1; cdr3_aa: CSALRSFVYNEQFF; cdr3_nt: TGCAGTGCTCTAAGGTCCTTCGTTTACAATGAGCAGTTCTTC
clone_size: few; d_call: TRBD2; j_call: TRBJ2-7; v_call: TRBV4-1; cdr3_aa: CASSQESLAGGGSYEQYF; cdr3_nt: TGCGCCAGCAGCCAAGAAAGTCTAGCGGGAGGAGGGTCCTACGAGCAGTACTTC
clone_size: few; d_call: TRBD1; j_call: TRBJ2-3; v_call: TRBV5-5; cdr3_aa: CASSFSRDRAVADTQYF; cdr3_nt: TGTGCCAGCAGCTTCTCCCGGGACAGGGCTGTTGCAGATACGCAGTATTTT
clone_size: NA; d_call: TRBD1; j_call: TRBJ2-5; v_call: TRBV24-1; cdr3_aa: CATSDWRTGDTQETQYF; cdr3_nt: TGTGCCACCAGTGATTGGCGAACAGGGGACACCCAAGAGACCCAGTACTTC